This T cell receptor (beta chain) was sequenced for a study of T cell changes during pregnancy in multiple sclerosis. The repertoire was sequenced with immunoSEQ multiplex PCR; TCRdb's copy has only in-frame clones and lacks some. The sample includes tens of thousands of clones, 92% of them seen just once. CDR1 and CDR2 from the germline V gene are GTSNPN and SVGIG (reference sequence). Trimming left V 0 bases short and J 4 bases short, with 12 bases between. The CDR3 consists of 14 residues. This chain links TRBV30 with TRBJ1-1; no reliable D call. The TCR sequence derives from a female donor with multiple sclerosis, enrolled in a pregnancy study. The specimen was CD8+ T cells from peripheral blood mononuclear cells, collected in the first trimester of pregnancy. The CDR3 is CAWSVGGMGTEAFF. In nucleotides, the CDR3 is TGTGCCTGGAGTGTGGGAGGAATGGGCACTGAAGCTTTCTTT.